This T cell receptor beta chain was captured in a study of control samples from healthy donors and cancer patients. In germline, CDR1 is LNHDA, CDR2 SQIVND (reference sequence). V was pared by 7 bases and J by 5 bases, with 20 bases between. The CDR3 is made up of 15 amino acids. The protocol was immunoSEQ multiplex PCR, while the TCRdb copy is restricted to in-frame clones and leaves out a portion. The table shows 260,000 or so clones, with approximately 80% occurring only once. This clone was recorded only once. The clonotype originates from a woman in her fifties or sixties with lung cancer. The genes are TRBV19 and TRBJ1-1; possibly TRBD1 for D (6 bases). The sample taken for sequencing was PBMCs. DNA for the CDR3: TGTGCCAGTAAAGTTGGTACAGGGATAGGGACTGAAGCTTTCTTT. Amino acid sequence: CASKVGTGIGTEAFF.